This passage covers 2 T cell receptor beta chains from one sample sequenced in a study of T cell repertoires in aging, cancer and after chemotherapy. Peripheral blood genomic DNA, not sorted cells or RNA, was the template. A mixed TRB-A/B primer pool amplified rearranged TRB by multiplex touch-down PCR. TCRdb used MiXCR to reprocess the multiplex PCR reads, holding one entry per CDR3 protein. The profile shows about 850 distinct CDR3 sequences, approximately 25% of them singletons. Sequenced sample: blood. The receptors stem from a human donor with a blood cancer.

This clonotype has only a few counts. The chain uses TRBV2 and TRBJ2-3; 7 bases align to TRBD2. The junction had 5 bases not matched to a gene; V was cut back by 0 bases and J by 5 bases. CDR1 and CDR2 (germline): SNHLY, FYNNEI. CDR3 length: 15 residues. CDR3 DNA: TGTGCCAGCAGTGAAGCTTGGGAGGGTGTAGATACGCAGTATTTT. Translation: CASSEAWEGVDTQYF.

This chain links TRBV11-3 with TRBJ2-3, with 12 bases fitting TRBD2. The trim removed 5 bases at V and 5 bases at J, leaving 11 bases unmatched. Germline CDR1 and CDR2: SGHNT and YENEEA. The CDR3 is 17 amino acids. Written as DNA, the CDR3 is TGTGCCAGCAGCCTCCGTCGTCCGGGACTAGCGGGAGATACGCAGTATTTT. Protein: CASSLRRPGLAGDTQYF. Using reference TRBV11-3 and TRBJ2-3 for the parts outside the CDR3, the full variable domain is EAGVVQSPRYKIIEKKQPVAFWCNPISGHNTLYWYLQNLGQGPELLIRYENEEAVDDSQLPKDRFSAERLKGVDSTLKIQPAELGDSAVYLCASSLRRPGLAGDTQYFGPGTRLTVL.